These T cell receptor beta chains were read from a single sample in a study of control samples from healthy donors and cancer patients. Only in-frame clones appear in the TCRdb table, and some are missing; sequencing was by immunoSEQ multiplex PCR. The sample has 150,000 to 180,000 clones, roughly 94% seen once. Sequencing was carried out using blood. These receptors were taken from a man in his forties in good health. CDR3s include the opening cysteine and the closing phenylalanine or tryptophan. The D gene is left open where the match is weak. Where a row states a size, it is once, few, many or the class of an expanded clone; other rows omit it.

TGTGCCAGCAGTTACGAACTAGAAGGGCCTTGGGCTGAGCAGTTCTTC CASSYELEGPWAEQFF TRBV6-2/TRBV6-3 once NA TRBJ2-1
TGTGCCGGCAGTGAATCGGGCAGGACGGCTTTCTTT CAGSESGRTAFF TRBV2 NA NA TRBJ1-1
TGTGCCAGCAATGGACAGGGGGCGGTCTATGGCTACACCTTC CASNGQGAVYGYTF TRBV6-5 NA TRBD1 TRBJ1-2
TGTGCCAGCAGCTTAGGGGACAGAGCCAATGAGCAGTTCTTC CASSLGDRANEQFF TRBV7-9 few TRBD1 TRBJ2-1
TGTGCCAGCAGCCCCTTGGCTAGCTCCTACAATGAGCAGTTCTTC CASSPLASSYNEQFF TRBV7-9 NA NA TRBJ2-1
TGCGCCAGCAGCTTGGGTCAGGGGGAGATTTATGAAGCTTTCTTT CASSLGQGEIYEAFF TRBV5-1 NA TRBD1 TRBJ1-1
TGTGCCAGCAGCTTAGGGGGGGGCACTGAAGCTTTCTTT CASSLGGGTEAFF TRBV7-3 NA NA TRBJ1-1
TGTGCCAGCAGTTCCCCCCACCGACACCTTAAGGGAGCTTTCTTT CASSSPHRHLKGAFF TRBV28 NA NA TRBJ1-1
TGCGCCAGTAGACAGCGTTACAATGAGCAGTTCTTC CASRQRYNEQFF TRBV10-2 NA NA TRBJ2-1
TGTGCCAGCAGCCGATGGGGGACAGGGAGCAGGAACACTGAAGCTTTCTTT CASSRWGTGSRNTEAFF TRBV5-6 NA TRBD1 TRBJ1-1
TGCGCCAGCAGCCCACTAGCGGGGGCGAACACCGGGGAGCTGTTTTTT CASSPLAGANTGELFF TRBV5-1 NA TRBD2 TRBJ2-2